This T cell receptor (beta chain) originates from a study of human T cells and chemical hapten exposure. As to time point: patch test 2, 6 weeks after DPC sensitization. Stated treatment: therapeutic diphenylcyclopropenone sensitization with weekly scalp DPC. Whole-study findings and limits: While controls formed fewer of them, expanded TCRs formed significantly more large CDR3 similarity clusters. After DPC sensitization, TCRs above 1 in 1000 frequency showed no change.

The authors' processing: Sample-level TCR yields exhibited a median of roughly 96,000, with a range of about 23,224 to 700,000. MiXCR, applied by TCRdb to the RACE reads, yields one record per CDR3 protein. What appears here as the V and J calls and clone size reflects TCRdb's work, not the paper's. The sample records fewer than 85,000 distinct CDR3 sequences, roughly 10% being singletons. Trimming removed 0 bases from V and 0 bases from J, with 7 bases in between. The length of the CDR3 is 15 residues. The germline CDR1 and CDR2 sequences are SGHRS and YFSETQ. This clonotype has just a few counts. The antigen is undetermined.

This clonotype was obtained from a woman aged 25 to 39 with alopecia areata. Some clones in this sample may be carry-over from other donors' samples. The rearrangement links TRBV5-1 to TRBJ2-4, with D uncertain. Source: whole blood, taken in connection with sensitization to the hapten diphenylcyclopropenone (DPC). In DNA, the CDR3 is TGCGCCAGCAGCTTGGACTGGACAGCCAAAAACATTCAGTACTTC. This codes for CASSLDWTAKNIQYF. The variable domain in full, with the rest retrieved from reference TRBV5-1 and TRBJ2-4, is KAGVTQTPRYLIKTRGQQVTLSCSPISGHRSVSWYQQTPGQGLQFLFEYFSETQRNKGNFPGRFSGRQFSNSRSEMNVSTLELGDSALYLCASSLDWTAKNIQYFGAGTRLSVL.